The clone carrying this T cell receptor beta chain is a singleton in its sample. These data come from a study of blood T cells in healthy people across ages. PCR was performed a second time for 7 to 11 cycles using a sample-barcoded 5' primer and a J-beta primer mix. One entry per CDR3 protein results from TCRdb running MiXCR on the 5' RACE reads. The table lists approximately 850,000 distinct CDR3 sequences, roughly 64% of them singletons. Researchers isolated at least 6 million PBMCs per sample. CDR3 size: 14 residues. Germline loops: CDR1 DFQATT, CDR2 SNEGSKA (reference sequence). Material for sequencing was blood. This TCR was recovered from a man between 25 and 39 years old in good health. The chain carries TRBV20-1 and TRBJ2-5; D possibly matches TRBD1 or TRBD2 (5 bases each). The DNA end is more similar to TRBJ2-7, so the J call may be wrong. CDR3 sequence reads: CSARGLGDRGEQYF. CDR3 coding DNA: TGCAGTGCTAGAGGTTTAGGGGACCGAGGCGAGCAGTACTTC.